This entry lists 20 T cell receptor beta chains sequenced from one sample in a study of metastatic and nonmetastatic thyroid tumors. TCRdb re-called the PCR reads with MiXCR. This sample has fewer than 25,000 clones, with roughly 25% found just once. All patients were untreated before thyroid surgery. Input material: blood. These receptors all come from a male donor with papillary thyroid cancer or a benign thyroid nodule (not recorded which). Some clones in this sample may be carry-over from other donors' samples.

This chain connects TRBV5-4 to TRBJ2-7; D gene unclear. This CDR3 contains 16 residues. V dropped 0 bases and J dropped 3 bases, with 16 bases sitting between them. The germline V gene has CDR1 SGHNT and CDR2 YYREEE (reference sequence). For the CDR3, the DNA is TGTGCCAGCAGCTTGGCCGGTGGGGTAGTCATCTACGAGCAGTACTTC. Its translation: CASSLAGGVVIYEQYF.

This chain joins TRBV6-1 and TRBJ2-2; 7 positions agree with TRBD1. This CDR3 is 16 amino acids long. CDR1 is MNHNS and CDR2 is SASEGT in the germline V gene. Germline trimming cut 4 bases from V and 3 bases from J; bases unmatched to any gene: 8. The CDR3 spells CASSGGTADYTGELFF. The CDR3, as DNA: TGTGCCAGCAGTGGGGGGACAGCAGACTACACCGGGGAGCTGTTTTTT.

The chain links TRBV5-1 to TRBJ2-3, with D possibly TRBD2 on 6 matching bases. V lost 3 bases and J lost 4, with 18 bases in between. Germline values: CDR1 SGHRS, CDR2 YFSETQ. The CDR3 runs 16 residues. CDR3 loop: CASSSPSVGPADTQYF. CDR3 nucleotides: TGCGCCAGCAGCTCCCCTAGCGTGGGGCCGGCAGATACGCAGTATTTT.

The chain links TRBV4-2 to TRBJ2-5; tentatively, D is TRBD2 (6 bases). The germline V gene has CDR1 LGHNA and CDR2 YNFKEQ. V gave up 0 bases and J gave up 9 bases, with 17 bases separating them. CDR3 length equals 15 residues. Here the CDR3 reads CASSQDPGSKRPQYF. The CDR3 DNA reads as TGTGCCAGCAGCCAAGACCCCGGGAGCAAGAGGCCCCAGTACTTC.

This clone appeared many times. CDR3 sequence reads: CASSQSPLETQYF. CDR3 coding DNA: TGCGCCAGCAGCCAGAGCCCCCTGGAGACCCAGTACTTC. J is TRBJ2-5 and V is TRBV4-1; the D is unclear. Trimming cost V 3 bases and J 5 bases, with 10 bases left between them. In germline, CDR1 is MGHRA, CDR2 YSYEKL. The CDR3 covers 13 residues.

The table lists this clone with a few counts. The CDR3 DNA sequence: TGTGCCAGCAGTCCCCTTTGGACGCCGGGGTCTCAGGGTACGCAGTATTTT. Amino acid sequence: CASSPLWTPGSQGTQYF. The chain combines TRBV28 with TRBJ2-3, with D perhaps assigned TRBD1 or TRBD2 (5 bases each). The germline V and J ends were trimmed by 5 bases and 8 bases, with 26 bases remaining between them. The germline CDR1 and CDR2 sequences are MDHEN and SYDVKM. CDR3 length equals 17 residues.

By frequency in the sample, this clone is medium-sized. This chain connects TRBV20-1 to TRBJ1-2; 8 bases are a match to TRBD1. V gave up 7 bases and J gave up 0 bases; unmatched junction bases: 7. Germline values: CDR1 DFQATT, CDR2 SNEGSKA (reference sequence). CDR3 length equals 14 residues. This CDR3 reads CSVLRTGSNYGYTF. The CDR3 bases are TGCAGTGTCCTCCGGACAGGGTCTAACTATGGCTACACCTTC.

The J gene is TRBJ2-5, the V gene TRBV4-3, with D uncertain. The CDR3 has 14 amino acids. Trimming took off 0 bases at V and 6 bases at J, with 11 bases between the two ends. CDR1 and CDR2 from the germline V gene are LGHNA and YSLEER. DNA of the CDR3: TGCGCCAGCAGCCAAGATCTTAGGTCAAAGACCCAGTACTTC. Protein sequence: CASSQDLRSKTQYF.

The chain couples TRBV30 to TRBJ1-1, with D maybe TRBD1 (6 bases). CDR1 and CDR2 from the germline V gene are GTSNPN and SVGIG (reference sequence). The CDR3 length is 12 residues. V was clipped by 5 bases and J by 4 bases, with 11 bases between them. In DNA, the CDR3 is TGTGCCTGGCACGGGGGCGGCACTGAAGCTTTCTTT. Residues: CAWHGGGTEAFF. The full variable domain, completed using reference TRBV30 and TRBJ1-1, is SQTIHQWPATLVQPVGSPLSLECTVEGTSNPNLYWYRQAAGRGLQLLFYSVGIGQISSEVPQNLSASRPQDRQFILSSKKLLLSDSGFYLCAWHGGGTEAFFGQGTRLTVV.

By its share, this clone is medium-sized. The chain carries TRBV5-1 and TRBJ2-3, with 8 bases identical to TRBD2. V lost 1 base to trimming and J lost 0 bases; unmatched junction nucleotides: 1. The CDR3 is 15 amino acids. Germline lookup yields CDR1 SGHRS and CDR2 YFSETQ. The CDR3 spells CASSLPSGSTDTQYF. The CDR3 nucleotides read TGCGCCAGCAGCTTGCCTAGCGGGAGCACAGATACGCAGTATTTT.

The genes are TRBV30 and TRBJ1-2; D gene unclear. V was clipped by 2 bases and J by 6 bases, with 7 bases between them. CDR1 and CDR2 (germline): GTSNPN, SVGIG (reference sequence). The CDR3 has 11 amino acids. This CDR3 is CAWSKMDGYTF. The CDR3 DNA reads TGTGCCTGGAGTAAAATGGATGGCTACACCTTC.

The chain carries TRBV11-2 and TRBJ2-1, with D perhaps TRBD2 (6 bases). The germline V gene encodes CDR1 SGHAT and CDR2 FQNNGV. The CDR3 has 16 residues. Trimming removed 5 bases at V and 4 bases at J, with 18 bases between. The CDR3 loop is CASSRVGSSDYNEQFF. The CDR3 coding sequence is TGTGCCAGCAGCCGCGTAGGGTCTAGCGATTACAATGAGCAGTTCTTC.

This clone was detected many times. This sequence joins TRBV18 and TRBJ1-3; D uncertain. Trimming removed 3 bases from V and 0 bases from J, with 12 bases in between. Germline assignment: CDR1 KGHSH and CDR2 LQKENI. The CDR3 spans 16 residues. Written as DNA, the CDR3 is TGTGCCAGCTCACCCACCAGGCTTATCTCTGGAAACACCATATATTTT. Translation: CASSPTRLISGNTIYF.

For this clone: The junction and the germline gene differ at one end; a read error may be behind it. The rearrangement links TRBV30 to TRBJ1-2; 12 bases fit TRBD1. Germline lookup yields CDR1 GTSNPN and CDR2 SVGIG (reference sequence). The CDR3 has 15 residues. This CDR3 reads CAWRGTGGENYCYTF. DNA of the CDR3: TGTGCCTGGAGGGGGACAGGGGGCGAGAACTATTGCTACACCTTC.

This clone has more than one count but fewer than ten. The chain is built from TRBV9 and TRBJ1-5; D unclear. The CDR3 is 14 residues long. Germline CDR1 reads SGDLS; CDR2 reads YYNGEE. V lost 1 base, J lost 3 bases, and 8 bases lay in between. CDR3: CASSVSGFNQPQHF. CDR3 bases: TGTGCCAGCAGCGTAAGTGGGTTCAATCAGCCCCAGCATTTT.

This clone appeared a few times. V and J are TRBV24-1 and TRBJ2-3, with unresolved D. Germline CDR1 and CDR2: KGHDR and SFDVKD. The ends were cut back, 2 bases at V and 4 bases at J, with 12 bases in the middle. CDR3 length: 15 residues. CDR3 amino acids: CATSDSSLPPDTQYF. CDR3 coding DNA: TGTGCCACCAGTGATTCTTCCCTACCGCCAGATACGCAGTATTTT.

In its sample, this clone was seen a few times. The rearrangement links TRBV6-6 to TRBJ2-7; 7 nucleotides match TRBD1. Per germline, CDR1 MNHNY and CDR2 SVGAGI (reference sequence). Germline trimming cut 0 bases from V and 2 bases from J; bases unmatched to any gene: 7. This CDR3 is 16 amino acids long. The CDR3 reads CASSYSKGTATYEQYF. The CDR3 region has the DNA TGTGCCAGCAGTTACTCCAAGGGGACAGCAACCTACGAGCAGTACTTC.

By sample share, this clone is medium-sized (0.01 to 0.1%). The chain carries TRBV20-1 and TRBJ1-5; D gene ambiguous. V dropped 0 bases and J dropped 0 bases, with 9 bases sitting between them. Germline assignment: CDR1 DFQATT and CDR2 SNEGSKA (reference sequence). The CDR3 has 15 amino acids. The CDR3 here is CSARDFRDSNQPQHF. CDR3 DNA: TGCAGTGCTAGAGATTTCCGGGATAGCAATCAGCCCCAGCATTTT.

In its sample, this clone ranks as medium-sized (0.01 to 0.1%). This chain connects TRBV15 to TRBJ2-7; 7 bases match TRBD2. This CDR3 is 15 amino acids long. The ends lost 4 bases at V and 6 bases at J; junction bases unmatched: 12. Germline assignment: CDR1 LNHNV and CDR2 YYDKDF (reference sequence). CDR3 coding DNA: TGTGCCACCAGCACCAAGACTAGCACCAGGCGCGAGCAGTACTTC. Protein: CATSTKTSTRREQYF.

V gene TRBV7-9 combines with J gene TRBJ1-2; D gene uncertain. This CDR3 is built from 13 residues. Germline CDR1 and CDR2: SEHNR and FQNEAQ (reference sequence). V lost 1 base to trimming and J lost 11 bases, with 14 bases between them. The CDR3 coding sequence is TGTGCCAGCAGCTTAGGCGCCCTCCCTGGGTACACCTTC. Protein: CASSLGALPGYTF.